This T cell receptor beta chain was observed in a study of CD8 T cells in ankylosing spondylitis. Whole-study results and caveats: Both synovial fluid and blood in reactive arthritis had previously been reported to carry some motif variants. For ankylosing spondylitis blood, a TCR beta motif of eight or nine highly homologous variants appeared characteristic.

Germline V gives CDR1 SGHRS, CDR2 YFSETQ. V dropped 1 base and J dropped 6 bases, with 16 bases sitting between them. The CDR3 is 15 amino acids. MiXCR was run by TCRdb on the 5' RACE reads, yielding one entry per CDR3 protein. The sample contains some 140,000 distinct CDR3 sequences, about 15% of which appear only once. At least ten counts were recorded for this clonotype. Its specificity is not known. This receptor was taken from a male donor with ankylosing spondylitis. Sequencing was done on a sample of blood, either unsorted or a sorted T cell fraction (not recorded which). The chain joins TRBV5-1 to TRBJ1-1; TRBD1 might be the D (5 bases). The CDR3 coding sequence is TGCGCCAGCAGCTTGCGTAGGGGTTCCGGCGCTGAAGCTTTCTTT. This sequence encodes CASSLRRGSGAEAFF.